One T cell receptor beta chain is described in this entry. V shed 4 bases and J shed 3 bases, with 9 bases lying between them. Germline V gives CDR1 SGHTA, CDR2 FQGTGA. This CDR3 spans 13 amino acids. The sample is drawn from a study of cytomegalovirus exposure and HLA in healthy donors. The PCR employed 60 Vbeta primers together with 13 Jbeta primers. Here immunoSEQ multiplex PCR was the method, and the copy in TCRdb shows in-frame clones only, minus some. The data hold fewer than 200,000 clones, with 82% observed a single time. The V call is TRBV7-3, the J call TRBJ1-1; D perhaps matches TRBD1 (5 bases). The sample taken for sequencing was PBMCs. The sequence was collected from a woman in her fifties or sixties in good health and CMV-seronegative. This CDR3 is CASSSDRYTEAFF. For the CDR3, the DNA is TGTGCCAGCAGCTCAGACAGATACACTGAAGCTTTCTTT.